Following are 3 T cell receptor beta chains from one sample sequenced in a study of T cell clonality in common variable immunodeficiency. Libraries were prepared by immunoSEQ multiplex PCR; TCRdb keeps only in-frame clonotypes and omits some of them. The data show about 50,000 clones, with none appearing a single time. Source material: peripheral blood mononuclear cells. Receptor source: a person aged 18 to 70 in good health.

This clone appeared a few times. Incomplete CDR3 DNA: TGTGCCAGCAGTGACGGGGACAGGGAGTTTGGC. Translated, it gives CASSDGDREFG. The entire CDR3 is CASSDGDREFGYTF. The rearrangement joins TRBV6-1 to TRBJ1-2; 9 nucleotides agree with TRBD1. Read sequence stops 3 residues before the CDR3 end, and the germline J gene provides the missing end. There are 14 residues in the CDR3. Per germline, CDR1 MNHNS and CDR2 SASEGT. Trimming removed 3 bases from V and 7 bases from J; junction bases left unmatched: 6.

This clone is deemed medium-sized. CDR3 sequence: CSVEFGQGGNEQYF. The CDR3 DNA, read in part, is TGCAGCGTTGAGTTCGGACAGGGTGGCAACGAG. This sequence joins TRBV29-1 and TRBJ2-7, with 8 bases matching TRBD1. The CDR3 end is not reached by the read, which stops 3 residues before it; the germline J gene fills it in. CDR1 and CDR2 (germline): SQVTM, ANQGSEA. J was trimmed by 5 bases and V by 3 bases; bases with no gene match: 9. There are 14 residues in the CDR3.

The table lists this clone with many counts. The read ends 3 residues early relative to the CDR3; the germline J gene fills the gap. The rearrangement uses TRBV5-1 and TRBJ2-5, with TRBD1 matching 8 bases. The CDR3 runs to 15 residues. The V gene's germline CDR1 is SGHRS and CDR2 YFSETQ. The junction had 4 bases not matched to a gene; V was cut back by 2 bases and J by 1 base. Partial CDR3 DNA: TGCGCCAGCAGCTTAGAGGACAGGGTCCAAGAGACC. This translates into CASSLEDRVQET. The full CDR3 is CASSLEDRVQETQYF.